This TCR beta chain stems from a study of metastatic and nonmetastatic thyroid tumors. The entire patient cohort was treatment-naive prior to thyroid surgery. As for this clone: Its cognate antigen is unknown.

TCRdb reanalyzed the PCR reads with MiXCR. Of 20,000 to 25,000 clones listed, approximately 25% are singletons. CDR1 SNHLY and CDR2 FYNNEI come from the germline V gene. The CDR3 extends over 14 amino acids. V dropped 6 bases and J dropped 7 bases, with 18 bases sitting between them. Study observations and caveats: Reportedly, malignant thyroid tumors had significantly higher TCR beta diversity than benign nodules, in blood and tumor.

The sequencing input was tumor tissue. The receptor was derived from a female donor with papillary thyroid cancer or a benign thyroid nodule (not recorded which). Some clones in this sample may be carry-over from other donors' samples. The chain carries TRBV2 and TRBJ2-5, with D tentatively TRBD2 (6 bases). The CDR3 loop is CASRGGRGEWTQYF. In DNA form, the CDR3 reads TGTGCCAGCAGGGGGGGTCGAGGGGAATGGACCCAGTACTTC.